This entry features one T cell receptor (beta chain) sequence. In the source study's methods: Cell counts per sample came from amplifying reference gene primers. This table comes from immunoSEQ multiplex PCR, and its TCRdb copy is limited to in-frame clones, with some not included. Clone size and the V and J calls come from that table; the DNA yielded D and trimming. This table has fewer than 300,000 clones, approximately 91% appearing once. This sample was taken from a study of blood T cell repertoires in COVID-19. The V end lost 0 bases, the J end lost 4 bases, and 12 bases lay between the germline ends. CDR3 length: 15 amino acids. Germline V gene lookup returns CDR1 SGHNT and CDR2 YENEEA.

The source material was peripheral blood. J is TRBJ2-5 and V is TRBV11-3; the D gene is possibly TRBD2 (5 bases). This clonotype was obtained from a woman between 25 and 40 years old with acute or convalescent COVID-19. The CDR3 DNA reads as TGTGCCAGCAGCTTAGATAGAACTAGGCGAGAGACCCAGTACTTC. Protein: CASSLDRTRRETQYF.